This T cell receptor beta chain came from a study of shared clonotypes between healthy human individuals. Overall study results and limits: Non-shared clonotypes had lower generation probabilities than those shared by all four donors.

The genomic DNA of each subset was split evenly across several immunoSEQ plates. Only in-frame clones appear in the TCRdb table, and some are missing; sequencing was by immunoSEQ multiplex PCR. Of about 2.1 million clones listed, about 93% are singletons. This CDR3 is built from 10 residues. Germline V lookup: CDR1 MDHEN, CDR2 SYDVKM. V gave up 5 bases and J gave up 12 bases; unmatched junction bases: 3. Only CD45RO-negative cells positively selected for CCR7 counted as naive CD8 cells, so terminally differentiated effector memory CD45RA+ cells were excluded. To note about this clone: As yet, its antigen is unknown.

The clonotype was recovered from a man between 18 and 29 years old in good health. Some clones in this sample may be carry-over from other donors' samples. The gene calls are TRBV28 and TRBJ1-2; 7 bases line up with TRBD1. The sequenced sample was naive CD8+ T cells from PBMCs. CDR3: CASSRDRDTF. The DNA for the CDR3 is TGTGCCAGCAGTCGCGACAGGGACACCTTC.